This passage covers 25 T cell receptor beta chains from one sample sequenced in a study of shared clonotypes between healthy human individuals. Produced via immunoSEQ multiplex PCR; TCRdb's table is partial and in-frame only. The sample carries roughly 1.5 million clones, approximately 98% recorded once. Source material: naive CD4+ T cells sorted from blood. Subset denoted: CD45RA+ positively selected. Every receptor here comes from a man under 40 in good health.

This clone occurred once. The V call is TRBV9, the J call TRBJ2-7; D unresolved. CDR3 length: 15 residues. The V end was cut by 0 bases, the J end by 5 bases, with 15 bases between. CDR1 is SGDLS, CDR2 YYNGEE, per germline. CDR3 protein: CASSVAPNIWDEQYF. The CDR3 DNA reads TGTGCCAGCAGCGTAGCCCCTAATATATGGGACGAGCAGTACTTC.

The chain joins TRBV29-1 to TRBJ2-3; TRBD2 matches at 9 bases. The trim removed 7 bases at V and 3 bases at J, leaving 11 bases unmatched. The CDR3 sequence is 15 residues long. Germline CDR1 reads SQVTM; CDR2 reads ANQGSEA. CDR3 residues: CSATRWAGGTDTQYF. Written as DNA, the CDR3 is TGCAGCGCCACAAGGTGGGCGGGAGGGACAGATACGCAGTATTTT.

The rearrangement uses TRBV28 and TRBJ2-1; D is uncertain. Between the trimmed V and J ends, which lost 8 bases and 0 bases, there was a span of 11 bases. This CDR3 spans 14 amino acids. Germline CDR1 and CDR2: MDHEN and SYDVKM. The CDR3 sequence is CASGPGDSYNEQFF. The CDR3 DNA is TGTGCCAGCGGACCCGGAGACTCCTACAATGAGCAGTTCTTC.

The J gene is TRBJ2-5, the V gene TRBV5-1, with D possibly TRBD1 on 6 matching bases. In germline, CDR1 is SGHRS, CDR2 YFSETQ. V lost 4 bases and J 4 bases, leaving 11 bases between the germline ends. There are 13 residues in the CDR3. The DNA of the CDR3 is TGCGCCAGCAGCAGGGGACATTTAGAGACCCAGTACTTC. Its protein product is CASSRGHLETQYF.

The genes are TRBV15 and TRBJ2-7; the match to TRBD2 covers 9 bases. This CDR3 region has 20 residues. V lost 0 bases to trimming and J lost 0 bases; unmatched junction nucleotides: 15. The germline V gene has CDR1 LNHNV and CDR2 YYDKDF (reference sequence). The CDR3 sequence: CATSREEYRLAVTSSYEQYF. CDR3 nucleotides: TGTGCCACCAGCAGAGAAGAGTATAGACTAGCGGTAACAAGCTCCTACGAGCAGTACTTC.

The V and J genes are TRBV6-4 and TRBJ2-3; no reliable D call. The CDR3 is 14 residues long. Trimming removed 5 bases at V and 1 base at J, with 10 bases between. Germline-derived CDR1 and CDR2 are MRHNA and SNTAGT. The chain's CDR3 is CASSTDYGTDTQYF. The CDR3 nucleotides read TGTGCCAGCAGTACGGATTACGGCACAGATACGCAGTATTTT.

The J gene is TRBJ2-1, the V gene TRBV27, with 16 bases matching TRBD2. From germline, CDR1 is MNHEY and CDR2 SMNVEV (reference sequence). The J segment lost 1 base and the V segment lost 6 bases, leaving 6 bases of the junction unmatched. The CDR3 has 18 amino acids. The CDR3 bases are TGTGCCAGCAGCCGGGGACTAGCGGGAGGGCCTTCCTACAATGAGCAGTTCTTC. Translated, it gives CASSRGLAGGPSYNEQFF.

The chain has TRBV30 and TRBJ1-1; D remains ambiguous. Trimming cost V 4 bases and J 1 base, with 10 bases left between them. This CDR3 comprises 13 residues. The germline V gene encodes CDR1 GTSNPN and CDR2 SVGIG (reference sequence). CDR3 loop: CAWNSRGNTEAFF. Written as DNA, the CDR3 is TGTGCCTGGAACTCCCGGGGGAACACTGAAGCTTTCTTT.

The chain employs TRBV29-1 and TRBJ2-7; 12 bases line up with TRBD1. This CDR3 is 14 amino acids long. Germline loops: CDR1 SQVTM, CDR2 ANQGSEA. J lost 7 bases, V lost 4 bases, and 8 bases had no gene match. For the CDR3, the DNA is TGCAGCGTTGGAAGGGACAGGGGGCTGAGGGAGCAGTACTTC. Translating gives CSVGRDRGLREQYF.

CDR3 sequence (DNA): TGTGCCAGCAGGGGCGCTGGACTGAATGACTACGAGCAGTACTTC. This codes for CASRGAGLNDYEQYF. This chain joins TRBV6-5 and TRBJ2-7; a possible D gene is TRBD2 (5 bases). The CDR3 has 15 residues. V gave up 6 bases and J gave up 3 bases, with 18 bases separating them. The germline V gene encodes CDR1 MNHEY and CDR2 SVGAGI.

As DNA, the CDR3 is TGTGCCAGCAGTTTCCGGGACAGGGGTAGGGGCTACACCTTC. Residues: CASSFRDRGRGYTF. The chain has TRBV28 and TRBJ1-2; 10 positions match TRBD1. CDR3 length equals 14 residues. Losses at the gene ends were 3 bases for V and 8 bases for J; bases not matched to a gene: 6. The germline V gene has CDR1 MDHEN and CDR2 SYDVKM.

The J gene is TRBJ1-2, the V gene TRBV5-1; a weak D match, TRBD1 (5 bases). Germline V gene lookup returns CDR1 SGHRS and CDR2 YFSETQ. The CDR3 has 12 residues. V lost 3 bases, J lost 7 bases, and 10 bases lay in between. CDR3: CASSSGVFGYTF. CDR3 nucleotide sequence: TGCGCCAGCAGCTCGGGGGTCTTTGGCTACACCTTC.

V and J are TRBV11-2 and TRBJ1-1; unclear D gene. CDR1 and CDR2 from the germline V gene are SGHAT and FQNNGV. The V and J ends lost 2 bases and 6 bases respectively, with 16 bases between them. CDR3 length: 15 residues. The CDR3 sequence is CASSLRQDPWAEAFF. The CDR3 nucleotides are TGTGCCAGCAGCTTAAGGCAGGACCCTTGGGCTGAAGCTTTCTTT. Full variable domain (missing parts from reference TRBV11-2 and TRBJ1-1): EAGVAQSPRYKIIEKRQSVAFWCNPISGHATLYWYQQILGQGPKLLIQFQNNGVVDDSQLPKDRFSAERLKGVDSTLKIQPAKLEDSAVYLCASSLRQDPWAEAFFGQGTRLTVV.

Points on this clone: The same CDR3 is also encoded by other DNA sequences in this sample. The rearrangement joins TRBV2 to TRBJ2-7; tentative D call: TRBD1 (6 bases). Germline CDR1 and CDR2: SNHLY and FYNNEI. This CDR3 comprises 12 residues. V lost 6 bases and J 0 bases, leaving 6 bases between the germline ends. In DNA form, the CDR3 reads TGTGCCAGCAGAGGGGGCTCCTACGAGCAGTACTTC. It yields the protein CASRGGSYEQYF.

V gene TRBV9 combines with J gene TRBJ2-3; D remains ambiguous. Germline assignment: CDR1 SGDLS and CDR2 YYNGEE. V was clipped by 2 bases and J by 0 bases, with 7 bases between them. The length of the CDR3 is 14 residues. The CDR3 sequence is CASSVWPSTDTQYF. The CDR3 nucleotides are TGTGCCAGCAGCGTTTGGCCTAGCACAGATACGCAGTATTTT.

This sequence joins TRBV4-3 and TRBJ2-2; 8 positions match TRBD1. Germline V lookup: CDR1 LGHNA, CDR2 YSLEER. The CDR3 sequence is 14 residues long. V lost 4 bases and J lost 4; bases outside the gene matches: 2. CDR3 bases: TGCGCCAGCAGCCTCGGACAGGGCACCGGGGAGCTGTTTTTT. Protein product: CASSLGQGTGELFF.

The count of this clone is one. Additional DNA sequences in this sample encode the identical CDR3. This chain links TRBV7-9 with TRBJ2-7; the D is unclear. Trimming pared 1 base from V and 10 bases from J, leaving 11 bases between. Looked up from germline, CDR1 is SEHNR and CDR2 is FQNEAQ (reference sequence). The CDR3 loop spans 12 amino acids. CDR3 sequence reads: CASSLETGSQYF. CDR3 nucleotide sequence: TGTGCCAGCAGCTTAGAAACTGGATCACAGTACTTC.

The chain has TRBV5-1 and TRBJ2-5, with D hard to call. CDR1 and CDR2 (germline): SGHRS, YFSETQ. Trimming stripped 0 bases from V and 3 bases from J, with 9 bases between. This CDR3 is 14 amino acids long. The CDR3 nucleotides are TGCGCCAGCAGCTTGGTGGGGTTTAAAGAGACCCAGTACTTC. It yields the protein CASSLVGFKETQYF.

The CDR3 protein is CASNHETGPNYGYTF. As DNA, the CDR3 is TGTGCCAGCAACCATGAGACAGGGCCCAACTATGGCTACACCTTC. V usage is TRBV28 and J usage is TRBJ1-2; TRBD1 aligns across 7 bases. Trimming cost V 7 bases and J 2 bases; bases outside gene matches: 10. In germline, CDR1 is MDHEN, CDR2 SYDVKM. The CDR3 covers 15 residues.

This clone was detected only once. The chain combines TRBV6-6 with TRBJ2-7, with a weak D call TRBD2 (5 bases). The ends were cut back, 6 bases at V and 5 bases at J, with 23 bases in the middle. CDR1 MNHNY and CDR2 SVGAGI come from the germline V gene (reference sequence). There are 16 residues in the CDR3. The CDR3 DNA follows: TGTGCCAGCAGGGTGGGGAGCGCATCCATTTCCCACGAGCAGTACTTC. Its protein product is CASRVGSASISHEQYF.

This chain joins TRBV28 and TRBJ2-2; TRBD1 matches at 8 bases. Germline trimming cut 6 bases from V and 0 bases from J; bases unmatched to any gene: 6. The germline CDR1 and CDR2 sequences are MDHEN and SYDVKM. The CDR3 consists of 16 residues. The CDR3 DNA sequence: TGTGCCAGCAGGGGGGACAGGTCAACGAACACCGGGGAGCTGTTTTTT. It encodes CASRGDRSTNTGELFF.

The chain employs TRBV9 and TRBJ2-4; 12 bases fit TRBD1. With 4 bases clipped from V and 5 bases from J, the junction kept 10 bases outside the gene matches. The CDR3 length is 17 residues. CDR1 and CDR2 from the germline V gene are SGDLS and YYNGEE. CDR3 sequence reads: CASSPAGTGGWENIQYF. Here the CDR3 DNA reads TGTGCCAGCAGCCCCGCCGGGACAGGGGGCTGGGAAAACATTCAGTACTTC.

As concerns this clone: The identical CDR3 is also encoded by other nucleotide sequences in the sample. This chain links TRBV5-4 with TRBJ2-3; unclear D gene. V lost 4 bases and J 0 bases, leaving 3 bases between the germline ends. CDR1 is SGHNT and CDR2 is YYREEE in the germline V gene (reference sequence). The CDR3 length is 12 residues. Here the CDR3 DNA reads TGTGCCAGCAGCACGAGCACAGATACGCAGTATTTT. Translating it yields CASSTSTDTQYF.

This clone was observed once. This rearrangement joins TRBV6-6 to TRBJ2-1; D is perhaps TRBD2 (6 bases). CDR3 length equals 12 residues. Germline values: CDR1 MNHNY, CDR2 SVGAGI (reference sequence). V lost 5 bases and J 10 bases, leaving 12 bases between the germline ends. CDR3 loop: CASSAGRMEQFF. The CDR3, as DNA: TGTGCCAGCAGTGCGGGGCGCATGGAGCAGTTCTTC.

The chain links TRBV19 to TRBJ2-3; 7 nucleotides match TRBD2. J lost 0 bases, V lost 5 bases, and 8 bases had no gene match. CDR1 and CDR2 (germline): LNHDA, SQIVND (reference sequence). The CDR3 runs to 16 residues. The DNA for the CDR3 is TGTGCCAGTAGTTGGAGGAGTAGCGGGAGCACAGATACGCAGTATTTT. It codes for CASSWRSSGSTDTQYF.